A single count supports the clone carrying this T cell receptor (beta chain). The antigen remains unidentified. The data derive from a study of CD8+CD57+ T cells in acquired aplastic anemia. Across the study: Mean yield of DNA from sorted CD4+ and CD8+ cells was approximately 3 ug. Study results and limitations: No significant difference in CD8+ Simpson's diversity was found between patients and controls.

Sequencing involved patients with CD8+CD57+ cell expansion previously shown by flow cytometry. In all patients, the disease was severe acquired aplastic anemia. The TCR beta profiling, which covered VDJ combination and CDR3 sequence, was carried out using genomic DNA as the template. TCRdb ran MiXCR on the reads and lists one entry per CDR3 protein. The profile shows around 250,000 distinct CDR3 sequences, around 82% of them singletons. The CDR3 length is 12 residues. The V and J ends lost 3 bases and 8 bases respectively, with 10 bases between them. CDR1 SGHNT and CDR2 YENEEA come from the germline V gene.

Sequencing was done on a sample of sorted CD4+, CD8+, or CD8+CD57+ T cells (not recorded which) from PBMCs. The chain is built from TRBV11-3 and TRBJ2-5; D remains unclear. This sequence originates from a human donor with aplastic anemia. The CDR3 DNA follows: TGTGCCAGCAGCTTGGCAGGACGTACCCAGTACTTC. Protein product: CASSLAGRTQYF.